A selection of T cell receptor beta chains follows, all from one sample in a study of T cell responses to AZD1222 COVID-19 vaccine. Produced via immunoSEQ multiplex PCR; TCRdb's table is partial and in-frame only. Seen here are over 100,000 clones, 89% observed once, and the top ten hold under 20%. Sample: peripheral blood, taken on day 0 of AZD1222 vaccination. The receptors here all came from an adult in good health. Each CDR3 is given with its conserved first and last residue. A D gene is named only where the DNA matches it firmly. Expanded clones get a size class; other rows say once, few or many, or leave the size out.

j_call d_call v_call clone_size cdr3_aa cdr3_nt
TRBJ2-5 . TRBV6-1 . CASSDSTRKPQETQYF TGTGCCAGCAGTGATTCTACTCGGAAACCCCAAGAGACCCAGTACTTC
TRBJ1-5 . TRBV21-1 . CASRVQGADNQPQHF TGTGCCAGCAGGGTACAGGGGGCCGACAATCAGCCCCAGCATTTT
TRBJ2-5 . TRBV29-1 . CSVAVSRGKTQYF TGCAGCGTTGCCGTCAGCAGGGGAAAGACCCAGTACTTC
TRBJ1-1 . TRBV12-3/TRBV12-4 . CASSLGNTEAFF TGTGCCAGCAGTTTAGGAAACACTGAAGCTTTCTTT
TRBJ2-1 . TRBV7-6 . CASSPKGGGGPINEQFF TGTGCCAGCAGCCCCAAGGGGGGCGGGGGCCCCATTAATGAGCAGTTCTTC
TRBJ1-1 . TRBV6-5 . CASVWTWATGTEAFF TGTGCCAGCGTTTGGACTTGGGCAACGGGGACTGAAGCTTTCTTT
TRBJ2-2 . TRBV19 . CASSFRVGATGELFF TGTGCCAGTAGTTTCCGGGTTGGGGCCACCGGGGAGCTGTTTTTT
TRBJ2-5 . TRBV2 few CASSEITGHGRTQYF TGTGCCAGCAGTGAAATCACGGGACACGGACGGACCCAGTACTTC
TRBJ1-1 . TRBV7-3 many CASSLGGGNTEAFF TGTGCCAGCAGCTTAGGCGGGGGGAACACTGAAGCTTTCTTT
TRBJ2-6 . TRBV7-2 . CASSWGAGANVLTF TGTGCCAGCAGCTGGGGTGCTGGGGCCAACGTCCTGACTTTC
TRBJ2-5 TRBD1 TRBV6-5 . CASRKQGEETQYF TGTGCCAGCAGGAAACAGGGGGAAGAGACCCAGTACTTC
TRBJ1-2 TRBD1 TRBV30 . CACSTGNYGYTF TGTGCCTGCTCGACAGGGAACTATGGCTACACCTTC
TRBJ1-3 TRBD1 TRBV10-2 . CASRGQPHSGNTIYF TGCGCCAGCAGGGGACAGCCACACTCTGGAAACACCATATATTTT
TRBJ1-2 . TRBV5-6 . CASSLAWGARGYTF TGTGCCAGCAGCTTGGCATGGGGGGCGCGAGGCTACACCTTC
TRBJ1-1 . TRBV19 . CASSTQGYASEAFF TGTGCCAGTAGTACACAGGGTTATGCCTCCGAAGCTTTCTTT
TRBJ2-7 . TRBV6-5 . CASSGPRSYEQYF TGTGCCAGCAGCGGCCCGCGTAGCTACGAGCAGTACTTC
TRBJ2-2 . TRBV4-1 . CASSQKQGTGELFF TGCGCCAGCAGCCAAAAACAGGGAACCGGGGAGCTGTTTTTT
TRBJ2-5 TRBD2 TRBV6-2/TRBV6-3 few CASSRTSAQETQYF TGTGCCAGCAGCCGGACTAGCGCCCAAGAGACCCAGTACTTC
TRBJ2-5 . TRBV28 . CASSSGGDRYQETQYF TGTGCCAGCAGTTCAGGGGGGGACAGATACCAAGAGACCCAGTACTTC
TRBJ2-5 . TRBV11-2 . CASSLGGGYQETQYF TGTGCCAGCAGCTTAGGTGGGGGGTACCAAGAGACCCAGTACTTC
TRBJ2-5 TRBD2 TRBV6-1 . CASSEPPRAGGKQETQYF TGTGCCAGCAGTGAGCCCCCCCGAGCGGGAGGGAAGCAAGAGACCCAGTACTTC
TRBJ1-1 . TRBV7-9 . CASSSGHPGYEAFF TGTGCCAGCAGCTCCGGACACCCCGGGTATGAAGCTTTCTTT
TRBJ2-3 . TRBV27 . CASSLDFRASTDTQYF TGTGCCAGCAGTTTAGATTTTAGGGCTAGCACAGATACGCAGTATTTT
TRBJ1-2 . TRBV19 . CASSIGGLSGRTYGYTF TGTGCCAGTAGTATTGGGGGACTGTCGGGCAGGACCTATGGCTACACCTTC
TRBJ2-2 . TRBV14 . CASSQEPVGYTGELFF TGTGCCAGCAGCCAAGAGCCAGTGGGGTACACCGGGGAGCTGTTTTTT
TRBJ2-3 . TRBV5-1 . CASSLAVKSVGSPSDTQYF TGCGCCAGCAGCTTGGCCGTGAAGTCCGTGGGGAGCCCTTCAGATACGCAGTATTTT
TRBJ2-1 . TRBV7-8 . CASSQGQKLYNEQFF TGTGCCAGCAGCCAAGGACAGAAACTGTACAATGAGCAGTTCTTC
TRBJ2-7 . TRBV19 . CASSSQVGEQYF TGTGCCAGTAGTTCACAGGTAGGCGAGCAGTACTTC
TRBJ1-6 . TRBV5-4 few CASSLVGSGNSPLHF TGTGCCAGCAGCTTGGTCGGCAGCGGGAATTCACCCCTCCACTTT
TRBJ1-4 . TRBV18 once CASSPQGRDEKLFF TGTGCCAGCTCACCCCAGGGGAGGGATGAAAAACTGTTTTTT
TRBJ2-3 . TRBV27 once CASRTSTDTQYF TGTGCCAGCAGGACTAGCACAGATACGCAGTATTTT
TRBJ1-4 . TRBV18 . CASSPGIEYGEKLFF TGTGCCAGCTCACCAGGGATCGAATACGGGGAAAAACTGTTTTTT
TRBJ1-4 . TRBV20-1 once CSASGFRGLGEKLFF TGCAGTGCTAGTGGATTTCGGGGGCTGGGTGAAAAACTGTTTTTT
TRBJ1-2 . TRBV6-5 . CASSYMQTGFYGYTF TGTGCCAGCAGTTATATGCAAACGGGGTTCTATGGCTACACCTTC
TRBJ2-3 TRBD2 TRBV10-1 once CASISTSGENTDTQYF TGCGCCAGCATTTCTACTAGCGGGGAAAACACAGATACGCAGTATTTT
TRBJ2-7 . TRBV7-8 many CASSLEQVTYEQYF TGTGCCAGCAGCTTGGAACAGGTGACCTACGAGCAGTACTTC
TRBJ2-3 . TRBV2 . CASSEATGTDTQYF TGTGCCAGCAGTGAAGCGACCGGCACAGATACGCAGTATTTT
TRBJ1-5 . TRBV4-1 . CASSVRTVSNQPQHF TGCGCCAGCAGCGTTCGGACAGTAAGCAATCAGCCCCAGCATTTT
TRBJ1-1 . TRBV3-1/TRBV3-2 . CASSRGTLMNTEAFF TGTGCCAGCAGCCGGGGGACACTCATGAACACTGAAGCTTTCTTT
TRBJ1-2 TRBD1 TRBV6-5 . CASSYDREAGNYGYTF TGTGCCAGCAGTTATGACAGGGAAGCGGGGAACTATGGCTACACCTTC
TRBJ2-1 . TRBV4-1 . CASSQGSSYNEQFF TGCGCCAGCAGCCAAGGTTCGTCTTACAATGAGCAGTTCTTC
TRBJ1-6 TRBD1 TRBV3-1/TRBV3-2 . CASSQVLDRARGSSPLHF TGTGCCAGCAGCCAAGTCTTAGACAGGGCGAGGGGGAGTTCACCCCTCCACTTT
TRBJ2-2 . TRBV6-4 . CASSDSSTGELFF TGTGCCAGCAGTGACTCTTCCACCGGGGAGCTGTTTTTT